This entry lists 14 T cell receptor beta chains sequenced from one sample in a study of control samples from healthy donors and cancer patients. The repertoire was sequenced with immunoSEQ multiplex PCR; TCRdb's copy has only in-frame clones and lacks some. The sample gives a few hundred thousand clones, more than 80% of which show up once; more than 6% is in the top ten. Sequencing was performed on PBMCs. All receptors come from a man aged 40-49 years with head and neck cancer.

J is TRBJ2-3 and V is TRBV6-2 or TRBV6-3; the D call may be TRBD1 or TRBD2 (5 bases each). Germline V gene sequence: CDR1 MNHEY, CDR2 SVGEGT. V lost 2 bases to trimming and J lost 5 bases, with 14 bases between them. This CDR3 is 15 amino acids long. The CDR3 region is CASSYEGLLGDTQYF. The CDR3 DNA sequence: TGTGCCAGCAGTTACGAGGGGTTGCTCGGAGATACGCAGTATTTT.

The rearrangement joins TRBV29-1 to TRBJ1-2; D is ambiguous. The CDR3 extends over 15 amino acids. V lost 4 bases, J lost 4 bases, and 19 bases lay in between. Per the germline V gene, CDR1 is SQVTM and CDR2 is ANQGSEA. CDR3 protein: CSVGIRAEKLYGYTF. DNA for the CDR3: TGCAGCGTTGGTATTCGGGCGGAAAAACTCTATGGCTACACCTTC.

The chain combines TRBV5-6 with TRBJ1-1; a possible D gene is TRBD1 (6 bases). Germline CDR1 reads SGHDT; CDR2 reads YYEEEE. With 2 bases removed from V and 1 base from J, the gap between germline ends came to 9 bases. This CDR3 spans 14 amino acids. In nucleotides, the CDR3 is TGTGCCAGCAGCTTTGGACAGTCGAACACTGAAGCTTTCTTT. The encoded protein is CASSFGQSNTEAFF.

This chain links TRBV6-5 with TRBJ2-7; D tentatively fits TRBD1 or TRBD2 (5 bases each). The length of the CDR3 is 14 residues. Germline V gene lookup returns CDR1 MNHEY and CDR2 SVGAGI. Deletions cut 1 base from V and 2 bases from J, with 9 bases between. This CDR3 is CASSYYRDPYEQYF. For the CDR3, the DNA is TGTGCCAGCAGTTACTACCGGGACCCCTACGAGCAGTACTTC.

The V and J genes are TRBV20-1 and TRBJ2-2; no clear D gene. V was pared by 3 bases and J by 8 bases, with 10 bases between. The CDR3 length is 12 residues. CDR1 is DFQATT, CDR2 SNEGSKA, per germline (reference sequence). The CDR3 DNA is TGCAGTGCTAGTGGCCGACGAGGGGAGCTGTTTTTT. Amino acid sequence: CSASGRRGELFF.

The chain carries TRBV6-5 and TRBJ1-1, with D possibly matching TRBD1 (6 bases). This CDR3 comprises 15 residues. V lost 0 bases, J lost 1 base, and 9 bases lay in between. Germline V gene lookup returns CDR1 MNHEY and CDR2 SVGAGI. The CDR3 here is CASSYSSRGNTEAFF. The DNA for the CDR3 is TGTGCCAGCAGTTACTCCAGCAGGGGGAACACTGAAGCTTTCTTT.

The chain has TRBV7-9 and TRBJ2-3, with D maybe TRBD2 (5 bases). The CDR3 extends over 15 amino acids. The ends were cut back, 1 base at V and 6 bases at J, with 14 bases in the middle. CDR1 is SEHNR, CDR2 FQNEAQ, per germline (reference sequence). In DNA form, the CDR3 reads TGTGCCAGCAGCTTAGAAGGACTCCCTGGCGATACGCAGTATTTT. Translation: CASSLEGLPGDTQYF. The whole variable domain, filled in from reference TRBV7-9 and TRBJ2-3, reads DTGVSQNPRHKITKRGQNVTFRCDPISEHNRLYWYRQTLGQGPEFLTYFQNEAQLEKSRLLSDRFSAERPKGSFSTLEIQRTEQGDSAMYLCASSLEGLPGDTQYFGPGTRLTVL.

This clone has just a few counts. The rearrangement uses TRBV5-6 and TRBJ1-4; the D gene is possibly TRBD1 (5 bases). This CDR3 spans 18 amino acids. CDR1 is SGHDT and CDR2 is YYEEEE in the germline V gene. Deletions cut 2 bases from V and 8 bases from J, with 25 bases between. In nucleotides, the CDR3 is TGTGCCAGCAGCTTATACCGGGACCTTGCCGTCGCTAGGGAAAAACTGTTTTTT. This encodes CASSLYRDLAVAREKLFF.

The chain couples TRBV5-4 to TRBJ1-1; tentatively, D is TRBD1 (5 bases). The CDR3 totals 16 residues. Trimming stripped 2 bases from V and 6 bases from J, with 20 bases between. Germline assignment: CDR1 SGHNT and CDR2 YYREEE (reference sequence). The CDR3 nucleotides read TGTGCCAGCAGCTTCGTTGGTTACGGGGCAGGGTCTGAAGCTTTCTTT. It is translated as CASSFVGYGAGSEAFF.

The chain links TRBV5-1 to TRBJ2-2, with 7 bases lining up with TRBD1. The germline V gene has CDR1 SGHRS and CDR2 YFSETQ. Trimming removed 2 bases from V and 3 bases from J; junction bases left unmatched: 7. This CDR3 region has 16 residues. CDR3 sequence (DNA): TGCGCCAGCAGCTTAGGCACAGGGGCCGACACCGGGGAGCTGTTTTTT. It translates to CASSLGTGADTGELFF.

The chain carries TRBV4-1 and TRBJ1-3; tentative D call: TRBD1 (5 bases). CDR1 and CDR2 (germline): MGHRA, YSYEKL. The CDR3 extends over 15 amino acids. Trimming took off 0 bases at V and 4 bases at J, with 10 bases between the two ends. The CDR3 loop is CASSQEGTVGNTIYF. The CDR3 DNA follows: TGCGCCAGCAGCCAAGAGGGGACCGTAGGAAACACCATATATTTT.

V and J are TRBV5-1 and TRBJ2-6, with D tentatively TRBD1 (6 bases). V dropped 0 bases and J dropped 0 bases, with 13 bases sitting between them. The CDR3 consists of 18 residues. The germline V gene has CDR1 SGHRS and CDR2 YFSETQ. The CDR3, as DNA: TGCGCCAGCAGCTTGGGGTCAGGGGAGCTCTCTGGGGCCAACGTCCTGACTTTC. The encoded protein is CASSLGSGELSGANVLTF.

This sequence joins TRBV6-1 and TRBJ2-5; D gene ambiguous. Germline V lookup: CDR1 MNHNS, CDR2 SASEGT. V dropped 2 bases and J dropped 5 bases, with 9 bases sitting between them. This CDR3 comprises 13 residues. Here the CDR3 reads CASSELFGETQYF. In DNA, the CDR3 is TGTGCCAGCAGTGAATTGTTCGGGGAGACCCAGTACTTC.

CDR3 in DNA: TGTGCCAGCAGTCCCGAACGATGGGCGAAGAACCCGAGCTCCTACGAGCAGTACTTC. Translation gives CASSPERWAKNPSSYEQYF. The V and J genes are TRBV28 and TRBJ2-7; D is unresolved. V was shortened by 5 bases and J by 0 bases, with 26 bases between the two germline ends. Germline V gives CDR1 MDHEN, CDR2 SYDVKM. The CDR3 is made up of 19 amino acids.